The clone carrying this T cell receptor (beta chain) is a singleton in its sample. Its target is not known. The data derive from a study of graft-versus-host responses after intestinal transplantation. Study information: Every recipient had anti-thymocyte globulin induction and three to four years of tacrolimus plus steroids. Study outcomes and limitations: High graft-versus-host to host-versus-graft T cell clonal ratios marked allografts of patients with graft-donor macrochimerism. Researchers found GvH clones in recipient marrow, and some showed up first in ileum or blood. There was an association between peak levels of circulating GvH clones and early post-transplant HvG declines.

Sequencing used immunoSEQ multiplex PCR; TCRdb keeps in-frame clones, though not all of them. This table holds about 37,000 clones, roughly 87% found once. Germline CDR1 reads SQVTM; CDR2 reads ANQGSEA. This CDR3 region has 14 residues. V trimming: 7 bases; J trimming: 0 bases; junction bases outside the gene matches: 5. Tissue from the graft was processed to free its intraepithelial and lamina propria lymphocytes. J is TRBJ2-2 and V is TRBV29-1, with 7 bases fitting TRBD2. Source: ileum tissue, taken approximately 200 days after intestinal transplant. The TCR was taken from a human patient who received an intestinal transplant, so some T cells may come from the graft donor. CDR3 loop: CSARTSSNTGELFF. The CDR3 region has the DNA TGCAGCGCCCGGACTAGTTCGAACACCGGGGAGCTGTTTTTT.